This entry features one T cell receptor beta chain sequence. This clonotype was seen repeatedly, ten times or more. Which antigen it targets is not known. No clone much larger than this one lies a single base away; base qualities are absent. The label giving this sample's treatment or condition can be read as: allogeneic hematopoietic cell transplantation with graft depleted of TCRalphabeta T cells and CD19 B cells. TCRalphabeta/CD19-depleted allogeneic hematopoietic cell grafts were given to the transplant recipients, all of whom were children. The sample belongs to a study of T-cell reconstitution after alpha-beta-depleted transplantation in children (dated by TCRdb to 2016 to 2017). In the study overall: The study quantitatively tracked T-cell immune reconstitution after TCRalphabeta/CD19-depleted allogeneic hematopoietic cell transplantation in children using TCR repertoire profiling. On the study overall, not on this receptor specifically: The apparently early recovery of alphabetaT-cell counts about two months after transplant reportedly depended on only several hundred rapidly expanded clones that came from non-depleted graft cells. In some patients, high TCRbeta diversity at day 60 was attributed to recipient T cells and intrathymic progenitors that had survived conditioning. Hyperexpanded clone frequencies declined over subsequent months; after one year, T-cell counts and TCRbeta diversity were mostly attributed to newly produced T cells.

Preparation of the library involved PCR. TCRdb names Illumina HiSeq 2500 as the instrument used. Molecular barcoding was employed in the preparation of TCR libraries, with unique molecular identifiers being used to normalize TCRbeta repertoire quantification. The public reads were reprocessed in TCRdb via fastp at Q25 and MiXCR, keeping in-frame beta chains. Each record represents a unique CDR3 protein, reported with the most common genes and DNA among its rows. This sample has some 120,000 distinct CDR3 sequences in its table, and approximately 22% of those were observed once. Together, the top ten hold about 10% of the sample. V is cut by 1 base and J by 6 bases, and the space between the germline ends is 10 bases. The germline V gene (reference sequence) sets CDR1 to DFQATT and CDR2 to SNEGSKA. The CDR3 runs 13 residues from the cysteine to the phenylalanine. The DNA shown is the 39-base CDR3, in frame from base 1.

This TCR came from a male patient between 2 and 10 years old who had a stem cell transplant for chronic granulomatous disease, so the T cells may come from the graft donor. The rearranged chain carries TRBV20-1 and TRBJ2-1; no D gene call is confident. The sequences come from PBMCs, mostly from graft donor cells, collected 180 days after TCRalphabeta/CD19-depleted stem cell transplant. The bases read TGCAGTGCTAGAGTTTCCCGGCCCAATGAGCAGTTCTTC. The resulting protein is CSARVSRPNEQFF.